This T cell receptor (beta chain) was sequenced in a study of T cell repertoires in cytomegalovirus infection. V was clipped by 6 bases and J by 7 bases, with 12 bases between them. CDR1 and CDR2 (germline): KGHDR, SFDVKD. CDR3 size: 13 residues. Overall study findings and caveats: Clonotype analysis showed dominance of the ex vivo response by HLA-C-restricted CMV-specific TCR beta clonotypes.

TCRdb re-derived calls from the reads in MiXCR, one entry per CDR3 protein. Of some 150,000 distinct CDR3 sequences in the sample, under 8% are singletons; the top ten hold about a sixth. Note on this clonotype: Its cognate antigen is unknown.

The rearrangement uses TRBV24-1 and TRBJ2-1; the D is unclear. This clonotype was sampled from a human donor in good health (CMV status not recorded). Some clones in this sample may be carry-over from other donors' samples. The specimen was PBMCs. The CDR3 DNA reads as TGTGCCACCAGTCCTCCTTCGGGTAATGAGCAGTTCTTC. This translates into CATSPPSGNEQFF.